Included here is one T cell receptor (beta chain) sequence, with context. The data were taken from a study of blood T cell repertoires in COVID-19. At the level of the study: Nucleic acid was either cDNA or gDNA, and it came from T cells, B-cell-depleted T cells, or PBMCs.

Under the authors' procedure: Reference gene primer amplification yielded estimated nucleated cell counts. TCRdb keeps only in-frame clones here, not all; method: immunoSEQ multiplex PCR. That table is the source of V, J and clone size, and D and trimming were worked out from the DNA. The top ten clones hold around 41% of a sample with about 41,000 clones, around 83% of them seen once. The CDR3 consists of 15 residues. The germline V gene encodes CDR1 SGDLS and CDR2 YYNGEE. J was trimmed by 1 base and V by 4 bases; bases with no gene match: 4. The clonotype originates from an elderly woman with active or convalescent COVID-19. The gene calls are TRBV9 and TRBJ1-4, with 7 bases that match TRBD1. The sequencing sample was made of peripheral blood. CDR3 coding DNA: TGTGCCAGCAGCCGGGACAGTGTAACTAATGAAAAACTGTTTTTT. Its translation: CASSRDSVTNEKLFF.